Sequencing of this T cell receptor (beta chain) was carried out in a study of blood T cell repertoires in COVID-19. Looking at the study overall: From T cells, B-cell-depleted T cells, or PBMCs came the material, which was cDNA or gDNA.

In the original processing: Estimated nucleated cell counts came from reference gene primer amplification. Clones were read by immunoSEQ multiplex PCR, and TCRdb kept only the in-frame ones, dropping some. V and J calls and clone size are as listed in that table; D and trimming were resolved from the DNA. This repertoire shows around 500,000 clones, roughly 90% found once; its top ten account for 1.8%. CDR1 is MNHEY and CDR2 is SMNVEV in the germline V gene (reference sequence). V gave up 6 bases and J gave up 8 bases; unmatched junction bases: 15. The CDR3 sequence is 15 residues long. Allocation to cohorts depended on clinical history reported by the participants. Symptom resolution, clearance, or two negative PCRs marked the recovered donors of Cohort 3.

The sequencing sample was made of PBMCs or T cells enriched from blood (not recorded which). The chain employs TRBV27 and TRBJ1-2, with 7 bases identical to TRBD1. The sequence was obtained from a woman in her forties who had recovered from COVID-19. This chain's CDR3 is CASSKGVDRAKGYTF. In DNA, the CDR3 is TGTGCCAGCAGCAAGGGCGTAGACAGGGCTAAGGGCTACACCTTC.